This T cell receptor beta chain comes out of a study of OX40 agonist ivuxolimab in advanced cancers. At the level of the whole study: Ivuxolimab, which targeted the costimulatory receptor OX40 (CD134), was an agonistic, fully human IgG2 monoclonal antibody. Intravenous ivuxolimab was administered to patients every 2 weeks at six dose levels: 0.01, 0.1, 0.3, 1.5, 3 and 10 mg/kg. Of the roughly 50 dose-escalation patients, hepatocellular carcinoma was present in about 20, melanoma in approximately 15, renal cell carcinoma in 9 and head and neck cancer in 9. A male proportion of around 83% and a mean age of roughly 58 years, ranging from roughly 23 to 90, were recorded for the dose-escalation cohort. Patients were allowed to have had prior anti-PD-1, anti-PD-L1 or anti-CTLA-4 therapy, and roughly two fifths of the dose-escalation patients had been treated with checkpoint inhibitors. Partial responses were achieved by three dose-escalation patients, of whom one had hepatocellular carcinoma and two had cutaneous melanoma. The point of sequencing TCRbeta in the periphery was to test whether ivuxolimab changed TCR sequence diversity and drove clonal T-cell expansion. The paper reports the monotherapy dose-escalation portion (N of about 50 patients) of the phase I ivuxolimab trial.

To sequence the TCRbeta CDR3 region, genomic DNA was isolated from the sorted cells. The immunoSEQ Assay was used to sequence the TCRbeta CDR3 regions. In its TCRdb copy, this immuneACCESS table keeps in-frame sequences only and misses some clones. Where compared with another copy, unresolved V genes explain less than half of these, and the others have no known cause. This sample gives about 110,000 clones in total; over 75% of them show up just once. 0.4% to 0.6% of the sample is in the top ten clones. Remarks on this clone: This receptor's antigen is unknown. Base qualities are not recorded, but no much larger clone differs from it by a single base.

Cut back by 4 bases and 6 bases, the V and J ends lie 10 bases apart. There are 13 amino acids in the CDR3, from cysteine to phenylalanine inclusive. The kept DNA is CDR3 alone, 39 bases in frame from the first base. Looking up the germline V gene yields CDR1 SGHDT and CDR2 YYEEEE. What the study reported, not specific to this receptor: Antigen specificity was not determined for the clonally expanded peripheral T cells. On average, CD8+ T cells showed more expanded clones than CD4+ T cells after ivuxolimab. Low levels of normalized T-cell clonal expansion were also shown by some nonresponding patients. Partial responders in the 0.1-3.0 mg/kg groups had among the lowest normalized peripheral clonal expansion, especially among CD8+ T cells. Clonal expansion of both CD4+ and CD8+ blood T cells was observed from baseline to week 6 at doses 0.1 to 3.0 mg/kg.

The trial excluded patients who had a history of autoimmune disease or were on systemic immunosuppression. Peripheral blood for TCR sequencing was collected from all dose cohorts at baseline, on cycle 4 day 1, and on cycle 7 day 1. The samples were taken from a phase I, first-in-human, multicenter, open-label dose-escalation trial of ivuxolimab. The trial enrolled adults with locally advanced or metastatic head and neck squamous cell, hepatocellular, melanoma or renal cell carcinoma. Before TCR sequencing, CD4+ T cells and CD8+ T cells from peripheral blood were sorted into separate populations. The sequence came from an adult with an advanced solid tumor such as melanoma, head and neck, liver or kidney cancer. The chain was built from TRBV5-6 and TRBJ1-4; the D gene is perhaps TRBD1, on 6 matching bases. This sample comprised CD4+ or CD8+ T cells sorted from blood, obtained in a trial of the OX40 agonist ivuxolimab. The bases read TGTGCCAGCAGCCAAGGGGGGTATGAAAAACTGTTTTTT. It encodes CASSQGGYEKLFF.